This paragraph reports one T cell receptor beta chain. As yet, its antigen is unknown. The CDR3 has 13 residues. Germline V gene sequence: CDR1 MDHEN, CDR2 SYDVKM. Trimming cost V 4 bases and J 8 bases, with 14 bases left between them. These data are taken from a study of PD-L1 blockade in urothelial cancer. Study information: At some point between 2014 and 2016 therapy began: atezolizumab 1,200 mg intravenously every 3 weeks. T cells were recovered from blood samples at a median of roughly 150,000.

Sequenced by immunoSEQ multiplex PCR; TCRdb stores in-frame clones only, minus some. The sample contains about 88,000 clones, 90% to 95% of which appear only once. Points from the study as a whole: When measured at 3 weeks, tumor-associated blood clones expanded more in durable-benefit patients.

The source was PBMCs, collected around atezolizumab (anti-PD-L1) treatment. The source is a man aged 55 to 70 with urothelial cancer. The J gene is TRBJ1-2, the V gene TRBV28, with D maybe TRBD1 (6 bases). The CDR3 is CASSSPTGQGYTF. The CDR3 nucleotides are TGTGCCAGCAGTTCCCCCACAGGGCAAGGCTACACCTTC.